One and the same sample provided the 11 T cell receptor beta chains below, sequenced in a study of blood T cells in healthy people across ages. Using a J-beta primer mix together with a sample-barcoded 5' primer, a second PCR was run for about 7 to 12 cycles. TCRdb processed the 5' RACE reads anew with MiXCR; each CDR3 protein has one entry. Of 910,000 or so distinct CDR3 sequences listed, roughly 50% are singletons. The source material was blood. Source of these receptors: a woman aged 60 to 75 in good health.

This clonotype has just a few counts. In DNA, the CDR3 is TGTGCCAGCTCACCACCGTACAAAGATACGCAGTATTTT. This sequence encodes CASSPPYKDTQYF. V is TRBV18 and J is TRBJ2-3; D gene ambiguous. CDR1 is KGHSH and CDR2 is LQKENI in the germline V gene. V was cut by 0 bases and J by 5 bases, with 6 bases left in between. The CDR3 has 13 residues.

The rearrangement uses TRBV4-1 and TRBJ2-1; tentatively, D is TRBD1 or TRBD2 (7 bases each). Looked up from germline, CDR1 is MGHRA and CDR2 is YSYEKL. The CDR3 extends over 15 amino acids. V was shortened by 7 bases and J by 4 bases, with 17 bases between the two germline ends. The CDR3 sequence: CASTEGASGYNEQFF. The CDR3 DNA reads as TGCGCCAGCACCGAGGGGGCTAGCGGTTACAATGAGCAGTTCTTC.

CDR3 region: CASSQPLRRSSTDTQYF. CDR3 coding DNA: TGTGCCAGCAGCCAACCCTTGAGACGGTCTAGCACAGATACGCAGTATTTT. The chain combines TRBV4-2 with TRBJ2-3; no firm D call. The CDR3 runs to 17 residues. Looked up from germline, CDR1 is LGHNA and CDR2 is YNFKEQ. Trimming took 2 bases from V and 0 from J, leaving 15 bases between them.

This sequence joins TRBV6-1 and TRBJ2-4; TRBD2 matches 7 bases. CDR3 size: 16 residues. J gave up 0 bases and V 8 bases, and 10 bases lay outside the gene matches. The germline CDR1 and CDR2 sequences are MNHNS and SASEGT. The CDR3 region is CASQFREGIAKNIQYF. CDR3 nucleotide sequence: TGTGCCAGCCAATTCAGGGAGGGGATAGCCAAAAACATTCAGTACTTC.

The gene calls are TRBV4-1 and TRBJ1-2, with D perhaps TRBD1 (6 bases). There are 15 residues in the CDR3. Germline loops: CDR1 MGHRA, CDR2 YSYEKL. V was shortened by 2 bases and J by 4 bases, with 14 bases between the two germline ends. CDR3 nucleotides: TGCGCCAGCAGCCAACTAAAGGACAGCTTCTATGGCTACACCTTC. This gives the protein CASSQLKDSFYGYTF.

The chain uses TRBV4-3 and TRBJ1-6; D is ambiguous. Trimming took off 1 base at V and 9 bases at J, with 13 bases between the two ends. CDR3 length: 15 residues. The germline CDR1 and CDR2 sequences are LGHNA and YSLEER. The CDR3 loop is CASSQVWNFRSPLHF. The CDR3 region has the DNA TGCGCCAGCAGCCAAGTCTGGAATTTTCGTTCACCCCTCCACTTT.

The chain has TRBV5-6 and TRBJ1-4; possible D gene TRBD1, 6 bases. Germline CDR1 and CDR2: SGHDT and YYEEEE. The CDR3 covers 15 residues. Trimming cost V 4 bases and J 6 bases, with 16 bases left between them. The CDR3 spells CASSGYREEDEKLFF. DNA for the CDR3: TGTGCCAGCAGCGGGTACAGGGAGGAAGATGAAAAACTGTTTTTT. Drawing the rest from reference TRBV5-6 and TRBJ1-4, the complete variable domain is DAGVTQSPTHLIKTRGQQVTLRCSPKSGHDTVSWYQQALGQGPQFIFQYYEEEERQRGNFPDRFSGHQFPNYSSELNVNALLLGDSALYLCASSGYREEDEKLFFGSGTQLSVL.

The rearrangement uses TRBV6-2 or TRBV6-3 and TRBJ2-3, with 7 bases identical to TRBD2. Germline CDR1 is MNHEY and CDR2 is SVGEGT. J gave up 2 bases and V 8 bases, and 4 bases lay outside the gene matches. CDR3 length equals 13 residues. The CDR3 nucleotides are TGTGCCAGCCGGGAGGCCGCCACAGATACGCAGTATTTT. Its protein is CASREAATDTQYF.

This chain links TRBV6-5 with TRBJ2-7, with 9 bases fitting TRBD1. The germline V gene encodes CDR1 MNHEY and CDR2 SVGAGI. CDR3 length: 16 residues. V gave up 6 bases and J gave up 1 base; unmatched junction bases: 10. CDR3 sequence: CASRFRDRDHSYEQYF. CDR3 bases: TGTGCCAGCAGATTCCGGGACAGGGATCATTCCTACGAGCAGTACTTC.

This chain uses TRBV15 with TRBJ2-1; 11 nucleotides agree with TRBD2. V gave up 2 bases and J gave up 10 bases; unmatched junction bases: 13. Germline CDR1 and CDR2: LNHNV and YYDKDF (reference sequence). The CDR3 consists of 17 residues. The CDR3 nucleotides are TGTGCCACCAGCAGAAAGTCGGGACTAGCGGTCTCCGGGGAGCAGTTCTTC. Its protein is CATSRKSGLAVSGEQFF.

This clonotype was recorded at least ten times. This chain uses TRBV25-1 with TRBJ2-3; D unresolved. CDR1 is MGHDK, CDR2 SYGVNS, per germline. The CDR3 extends over 11 amino acids. The ends were cut back, 5 bases at V and 5 bases at J, with 5 bases in the middle. CDR3 region: CASSRLDTQYF. CDR3 coding DNA: TGTGCCAGCAGTCGGCTAGATACGCAGTATTTT.